This is a list of T cell receptor beta chains from one sample in a study of blood T cell repertoires in COVID-19. The assay was immunoSEQ multiplex PCR, and TCRdb's table has in-frame clones only and misses some. Found here are about 81,000 clones, about nine tenths of them singletons; the top ten hold 1.9%. Specimen: peripheral blood. Every receptor here comes from a woman aged 45-59 years in a cohort sampled during active COVID-19. Each CDR3 is given with its conserved first and last residue. Not every row has a clone size; where given, it reads once, few, many or a size class.

size	length	V	CDR3
-	13	TRBV7-9	CASSNTGGGRYTF
-	14	TRBV14	CASSPTGTVGEAFF
-	13	TRBV5-4	CASSLEGDYGYTF
-	13	TRBV5-1	CASSFGRNTEAFF
-	15	TRBV2	CASRVGLAGSYEQYF
-	14	TRBV3-1/TRBV3-2	CASSQLSGANVLTF
-	15	TRBV5-1	CASSRGQASGNTIYF
-	14	TRBV28	CASSFGTGNTEAFF
-	16	TRBV3-1/TRBV3-2	CASSLDWAGPTDTQYF
-	13	TRBV5-4	CASSRQGADTQYF
-	14	TRBV3-1/TRBV3-2	CASSQRVRGTEAFF
-	14	TRBV13	CASSLGAVAGELFF
few	14	TRBV27	CASSHRGLNSPLHF
once	15	TRBV25-1	CASSERTDYNSPLHF
once	13	TRBV5-1	CASNQGLNTEAFF
-	12	TRBV19	CASSVENYGYTF
few	13	TRBV13	CASSLAGAYEQYF
few	20	TRBV24-1	CATSGTLDRDGEKRDYEQYF
-	16	TRBV18	CASSPKMSSGSVEQYF
-	16	TRBV5-6	CASRKGTSSSGNTIYF
-	14	TRBV13	CASRLQGVGNTIYF
-	12	TRBV29-1	CSVERQGGAAFF
few	18	TRBV7-9	CASRTGLAGGRFQETQYF
-	14	TRBV28	CASSLKQTGNTIYF
-	14	TRBV30	CAWSLGTSGSVQYF
-	12	TRBV12-3/TRBV12-4	CASSPSSYEQYF
-	13	TRBV19	CASKVSGGNEQFF
-	14	TRBV2	CASSLGQGHDEQFF
-	19	TRBV9	CASSLSPGQDFSGANVLTF
-	12	TRBV20-1	CSASNSQETQYF
-	12	TRBV7-9	CASSLSLDTQYF
-	13	TRBV5-4	CASSLGVGEKLFF
-	14	TRBV7-2	CASSLEGTKPIRFF
-	17	TRBV10-3	CAISDGTSGTTGNEQFF
-	16	TRBV7-2	CASSFNGGASTGELFF
-	16	TRBV5-1	CASSPRGAGGGNTIYF
-	16	TRBV7-8	CASSLSTSGRYNEQFF
-	16	TRBV5-8	CASQNSRDTRTDTQYF
-	15	TRBV18	CASSAGVTGVNEQFF
-	15	TRBV5-5	CASSEGLAGVYEQYF
once	15	TRBV7-9	CASSSAGGGTDTQYF
once	16	TRBV5-5	CASSLLTGIGTYEQYF
-	15	TRBV7-6	CASSLDDRVNYGYTF
-	16	TRBV28	CASSPRGHLMNTEAFF
-	15	TRBV6-5	CASSYTGGQGNTIYF
-	13	TRBV12-3/TRBV12-4	CAATGGDTGELFF
-	15	TRBV9	CASSPGRGRLDEQYF
few	14	TRBV5-1	CASSLARGNTEAFF
-	13	TRBV7-3	CASSLQEDTEAFF
-	18	TRBV24-1	CATSDSGTSGGAGDTQYF
-	13	TRBV7-9	CASSFTGSAEAFF
-	17	TRBV19	CASSGGTGGAVDYGYTF
-	17	TRBV5-1	CASSLEAMSGAGNTIYF
-	13	TRBV4-1	CASSQGQYGEQFF